This T cell receptor (beta chain) was profiled in a study of shared clonotypes between healthy human individuals. Amplification in unsorted PBMC replicate PCRs started from around 0.3 ug DNA, which equals around 31,000 T cell genomes. In the authors' workflow: Junction-only immunoSEQ data arrived without quality scores, meaning filtering differed. TCRdb's copy holds only in-frame clones and misses some; the assay was immunoSEQ multiplex PCR. The DNA was the basis for D and trimming; V, J and clone size are from that table. The sample lists approximately 470,000 clones, roughly 80% occurring once. CDR1 is SQVTM and CDR2 is ANQGSEA in the germline V gene. V lost 6 bases to trimming and J lost 6 bases, with 12 bases between them. The CDR3 length is 12 residues.

V and J are TRBV29-1 and TRBJ1-5; D gene uncertain. This receptor was taken from a woman aged 40 to 50 in good health. Some clones in this sample may be carry-over from other donors' samples. The sample consisted of PBMCs. The CDR3 nucleotides are TGCAGCGTCGCGGAAATGGGTCAGCCCCAGCATTTT. Protein product: CSVAEMGQPQHF.